These 2 T cell receptor beta chains came from one sample sequenced in a study of T cells expressing NK-cell markers. TCRdb reprocessed the 5' RACE reads and keeps a single row for each CDR3 protein, giving no DNA. Its table lists 350,000 to 500,000 distinct CDR3 sequences. Input material: blood T cells: a sorted CD56 or NKG2C T cell subset, CD4+ or CD8+ T cells, or bulk PBMC T cells (not recorded which). The receptors shown here come from a woman aged 18 to 75 in good health.

The rearrangement joins TRBV4-1 to TRBJ2-1. This CDR3 has 15 amino acids. The germline CDR1 and CDR2 sequences are MGHRA and YSYEKL. The CDR3 sequence is CASSQQLFPYNEQFF.

The rearrangement uses TRBV7-9 and TRBJ1-2. This CDR3 has 14 amino acids. The germline V gene has CDR1 SEHNR and CDR2 FQNEAQ (reference sequence). The CDR3 reads CASTLTTANYGYTF.